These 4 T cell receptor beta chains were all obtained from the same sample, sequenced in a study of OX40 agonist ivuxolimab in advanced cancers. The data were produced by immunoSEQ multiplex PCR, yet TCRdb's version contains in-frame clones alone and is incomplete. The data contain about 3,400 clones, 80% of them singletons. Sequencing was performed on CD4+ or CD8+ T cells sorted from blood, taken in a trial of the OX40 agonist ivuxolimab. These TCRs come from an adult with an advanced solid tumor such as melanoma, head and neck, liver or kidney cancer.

CDR3 DNA sequence: TGTGCCAGCAGCCCGGGACTAGCGGGACCAAGCTCCTACAATGAGCAGTTCTTC. Protein product: CASSPGLAGPSSYNEQFF. The chain employs TRBV4-2 and TRBJ2-1, with TRBD2 identical over 13 bases. CDR3 size: 18 residues. Trimming at V came to 4 bases and at J to 0 bases, leaving 6 bases not matched to a gene. The germline V gene has CDR1 LGHNA and CDR2 YNFKEQ.

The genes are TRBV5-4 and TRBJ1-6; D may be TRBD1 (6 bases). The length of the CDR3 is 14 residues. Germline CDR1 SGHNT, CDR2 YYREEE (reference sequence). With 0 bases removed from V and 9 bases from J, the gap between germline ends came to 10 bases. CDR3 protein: CASSLAEGGSPLHF. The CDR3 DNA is TGTGCCAGCAGCTTGGCGGAGGGGGGTTCACCCCTCCACTTT.

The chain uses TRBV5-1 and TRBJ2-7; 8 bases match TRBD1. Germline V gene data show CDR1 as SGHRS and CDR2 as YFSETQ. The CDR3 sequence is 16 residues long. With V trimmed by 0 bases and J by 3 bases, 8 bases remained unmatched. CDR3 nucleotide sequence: TGCGCCAGCAGCTTGGGCGCAGGGGGCCGTAGCTACGAGCAGTACTTC. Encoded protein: CASSLGAGGRSYEQYF.

The CDR3 bases are TGTGCCAGCAGTTTAAACCCTCGAGGGGATGGCTACACCTTC. It is translated as CASSLNPRGDGYTF. The chain recombines TRBV27 with TRBJ1-2; tentative D call: TRBD1 (5 bases). Per the germline V gene, CDR1 is MNHEY and CDR2 is SMNVEV (reference sequence). This CDR3 is 14 amino acids long. Trimming took off 2 bases at V and 6 bases at J, with 13 bases between the two ends.